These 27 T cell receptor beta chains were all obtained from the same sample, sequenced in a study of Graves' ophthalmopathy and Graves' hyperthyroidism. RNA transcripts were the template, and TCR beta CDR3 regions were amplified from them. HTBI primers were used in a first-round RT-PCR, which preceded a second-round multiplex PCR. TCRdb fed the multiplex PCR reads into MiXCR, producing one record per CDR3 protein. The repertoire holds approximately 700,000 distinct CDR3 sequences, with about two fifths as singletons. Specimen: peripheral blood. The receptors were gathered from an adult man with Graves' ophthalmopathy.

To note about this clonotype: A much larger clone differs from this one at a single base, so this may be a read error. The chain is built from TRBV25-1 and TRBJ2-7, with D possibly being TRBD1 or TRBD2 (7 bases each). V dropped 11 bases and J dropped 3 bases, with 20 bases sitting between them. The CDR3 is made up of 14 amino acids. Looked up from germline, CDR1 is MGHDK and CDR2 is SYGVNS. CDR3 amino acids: CAAGGGTACYEQYF. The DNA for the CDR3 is TGTGCCGCAGGGGGAGGGACAGCCTGCTACGAGCAGTACTTC.

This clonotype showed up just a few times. CDR3 residues: CSVTGTGGEKLFF. The CDR3 DNA reads TGCAGCGTCACCGGGACAGGGGGTGAAAAACTGTTTTTT. The chain recombines TRBV29-1 with TRBJ1-4; 11 bases align to TRBD1. With 6 bases clipped from V and 7 bases from J, the junction kept 4 bases outside the gene matches. This CDR3 has 13 residues. Germline CDR1 reads SQVTM; CDR2 reads ANQGSEA.

This CDR3 reads CATTRTSGSARRETQYF. Written as DNA, the CDR3 is TGTGCCACCACTCGGACTAGCGGGAGCGCAAGGAGGGAGACCCAGTACTTC. The chain has TRBV24-1 and TRBJ2-5; TRBD2 matches at 13 bases. In germline, CDR1 is KGHDR, CDR2 SFDVKD. Trimming at V came to 8 bases and at J to 5 bases, leaving 13 bases not matched to a gene. CDR3 length: 17 amino acids.

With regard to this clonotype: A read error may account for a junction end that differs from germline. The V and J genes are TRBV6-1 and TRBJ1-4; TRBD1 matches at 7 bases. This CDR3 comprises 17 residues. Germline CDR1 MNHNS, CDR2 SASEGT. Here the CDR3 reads CAISESGQSTTNEKLFF. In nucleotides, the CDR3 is TGTGCCATCAGTGAGTCGGGACAGTCTACCACTAATGAAAAACTGTTTTTT.

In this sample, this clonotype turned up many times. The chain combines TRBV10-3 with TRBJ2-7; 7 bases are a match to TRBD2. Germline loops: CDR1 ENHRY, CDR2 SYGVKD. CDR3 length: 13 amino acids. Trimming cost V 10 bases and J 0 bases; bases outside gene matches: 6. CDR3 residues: CATGGSPSYEQYF. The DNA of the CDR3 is TGTGCCACAGGCGGGAGCCCCTCCTACGAGCAGTACTTC.

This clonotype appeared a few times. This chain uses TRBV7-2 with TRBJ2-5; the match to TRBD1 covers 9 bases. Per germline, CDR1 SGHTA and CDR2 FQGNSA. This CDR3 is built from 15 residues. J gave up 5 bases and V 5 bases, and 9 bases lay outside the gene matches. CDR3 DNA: TGTGCCAGCAGCCCCGGACAGGGGAGTCAGGAGACCCAGTACTTC. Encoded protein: CASSPGQGSQETQYF.

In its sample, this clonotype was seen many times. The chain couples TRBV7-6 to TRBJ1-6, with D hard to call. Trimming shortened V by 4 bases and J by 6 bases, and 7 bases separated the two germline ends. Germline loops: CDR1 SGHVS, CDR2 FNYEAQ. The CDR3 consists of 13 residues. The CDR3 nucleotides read TGTGCCAGCAGCTCCAACCCTAATTCACCCCTCCACTTT. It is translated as CASSSNPNSPLHF.

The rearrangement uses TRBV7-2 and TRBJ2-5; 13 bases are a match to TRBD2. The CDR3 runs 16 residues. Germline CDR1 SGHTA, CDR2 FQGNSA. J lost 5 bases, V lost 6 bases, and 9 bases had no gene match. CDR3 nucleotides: TGTGCCAGCAGTACTAGCGGGGGGGCATACAATGAGACCCAGTACTTC. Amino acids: CASSTSGGAYNETQYF.

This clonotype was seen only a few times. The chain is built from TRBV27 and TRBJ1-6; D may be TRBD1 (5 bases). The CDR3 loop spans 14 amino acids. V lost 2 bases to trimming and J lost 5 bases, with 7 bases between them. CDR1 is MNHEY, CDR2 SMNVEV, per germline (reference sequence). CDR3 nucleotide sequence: TGTGCCAGCAGTTTACTAGGGGATAATTCACCCCTCCACTTT. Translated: CASSLLGDNSPLHF.

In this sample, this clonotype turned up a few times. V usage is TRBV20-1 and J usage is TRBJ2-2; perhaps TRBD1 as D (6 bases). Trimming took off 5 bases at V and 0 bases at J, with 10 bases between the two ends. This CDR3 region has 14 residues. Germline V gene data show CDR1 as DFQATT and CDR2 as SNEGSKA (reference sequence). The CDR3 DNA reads TGCAGTGCTCAGGGACAACCGAACACCGGGGAGCTGTTTTTT. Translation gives CSAQGQPNTGELFF.

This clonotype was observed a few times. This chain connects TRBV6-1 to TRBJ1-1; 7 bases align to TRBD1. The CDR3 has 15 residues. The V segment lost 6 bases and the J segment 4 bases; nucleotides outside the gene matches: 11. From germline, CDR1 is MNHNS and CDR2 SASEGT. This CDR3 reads CASSQHLTGATEAFF. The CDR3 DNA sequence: TGTGCCAGCAGCCAACATCTCACAGGGGCCACTGAAGCTTTCTTT.

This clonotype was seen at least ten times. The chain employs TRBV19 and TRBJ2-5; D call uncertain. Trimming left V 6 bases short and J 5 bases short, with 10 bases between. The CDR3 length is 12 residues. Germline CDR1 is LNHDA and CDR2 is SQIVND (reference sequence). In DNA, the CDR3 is TGTGCCAGTAGGTTAGATTCGGAGACCCAGTACTTC. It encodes CASRLDSETQYF. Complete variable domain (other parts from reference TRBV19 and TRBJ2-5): DGGITQSPKYLFRKEGQNVTLSCEQNLNHDAMYWYRQDPGQGLRLIYYSQIVNDFQKGDIAEGYSVSREKKESFPLTVTSAQKNPTAFYLCASRLDSETQYFGPGTRLLVL.

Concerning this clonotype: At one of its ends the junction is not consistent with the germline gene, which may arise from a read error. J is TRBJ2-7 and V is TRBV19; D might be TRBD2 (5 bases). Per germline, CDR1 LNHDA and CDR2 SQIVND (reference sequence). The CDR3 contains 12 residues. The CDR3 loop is CASSIGSGELYF. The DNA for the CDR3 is TGTGCCAGTAGTATCGGATCCGGGGAGCTGTACTTC.

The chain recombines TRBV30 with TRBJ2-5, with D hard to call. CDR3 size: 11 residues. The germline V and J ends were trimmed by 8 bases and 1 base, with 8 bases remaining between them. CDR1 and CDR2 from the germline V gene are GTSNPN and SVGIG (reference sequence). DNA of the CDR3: TGTGCCCTACGGACCCAAGAGACCCAGTACTTC. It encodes CALRTQETQYF.

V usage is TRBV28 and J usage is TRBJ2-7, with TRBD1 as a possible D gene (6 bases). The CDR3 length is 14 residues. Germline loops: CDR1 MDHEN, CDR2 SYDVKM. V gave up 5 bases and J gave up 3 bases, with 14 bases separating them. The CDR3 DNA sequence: TGTGCCAGCAGTAGTCCCAGGGGTTTCTACGAGCAGTACTTC. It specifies CASSSPRGFYEQYF.

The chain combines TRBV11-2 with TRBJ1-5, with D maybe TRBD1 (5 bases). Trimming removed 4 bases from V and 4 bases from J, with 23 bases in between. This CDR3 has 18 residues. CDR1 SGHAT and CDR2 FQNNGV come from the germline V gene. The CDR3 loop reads CASSSWTSGGILNQPQHF. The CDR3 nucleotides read TGTGCCAGCAGCTCATGGACTAGCGGGGGTATCCTTAATCAGCCCCAGCATTTT.

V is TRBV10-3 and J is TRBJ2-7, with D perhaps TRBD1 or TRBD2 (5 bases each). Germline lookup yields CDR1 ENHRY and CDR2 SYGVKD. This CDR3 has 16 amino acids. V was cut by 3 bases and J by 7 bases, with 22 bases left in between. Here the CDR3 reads CAISELVSGAQWEQYF. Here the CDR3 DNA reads TGTGCCATCAGTGAACTAGTTTCCGGGGCCCAATGGGAGCAGTACTTC.

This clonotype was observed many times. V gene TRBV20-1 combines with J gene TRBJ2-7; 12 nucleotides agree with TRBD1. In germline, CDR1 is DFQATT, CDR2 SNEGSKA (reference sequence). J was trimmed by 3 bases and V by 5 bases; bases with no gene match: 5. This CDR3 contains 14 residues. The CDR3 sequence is CSASRDRGHYEQYF. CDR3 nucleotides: TGCAGTGCTTCCCGGGACAGGGGGCACTACGAGCAGTACTTC.

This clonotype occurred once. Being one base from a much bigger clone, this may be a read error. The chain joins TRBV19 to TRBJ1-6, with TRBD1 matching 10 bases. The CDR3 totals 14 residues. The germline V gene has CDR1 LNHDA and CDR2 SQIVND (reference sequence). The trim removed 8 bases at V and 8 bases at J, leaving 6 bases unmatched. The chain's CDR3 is CASRTGGNDSPLHF. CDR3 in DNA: TGTGCCAGTCGGACAGGGGGAAATGATTCACCCCTCCACTTT.

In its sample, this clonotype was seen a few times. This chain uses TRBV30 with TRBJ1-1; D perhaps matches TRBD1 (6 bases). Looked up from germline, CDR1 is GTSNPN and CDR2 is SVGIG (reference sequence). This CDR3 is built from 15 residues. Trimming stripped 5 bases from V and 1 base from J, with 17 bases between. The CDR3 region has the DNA TGTGCCTGGCTGACCCGACAGGAGGGGAACACTGAAGCTTTCTTT. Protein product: CAWLTRQEGNTEAFF.

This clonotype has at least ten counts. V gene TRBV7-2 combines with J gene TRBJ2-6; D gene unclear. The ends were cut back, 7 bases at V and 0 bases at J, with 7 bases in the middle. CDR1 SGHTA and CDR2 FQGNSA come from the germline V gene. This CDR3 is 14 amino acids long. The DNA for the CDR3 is TGTGCCAGCAATAAACCCTCTGGGGCCAACGTCCTGACTTTC. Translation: CASNKPSGANVLTF.

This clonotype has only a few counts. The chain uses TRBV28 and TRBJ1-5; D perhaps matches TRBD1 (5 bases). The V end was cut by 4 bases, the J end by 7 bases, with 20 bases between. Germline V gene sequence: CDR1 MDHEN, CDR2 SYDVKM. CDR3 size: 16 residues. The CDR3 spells CASSYPVGTGGQPQHF. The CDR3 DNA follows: TGTGCCAGCAGTTACCCGGTTGGGACTGGTGGGCAGCCCCAGCATTTT.

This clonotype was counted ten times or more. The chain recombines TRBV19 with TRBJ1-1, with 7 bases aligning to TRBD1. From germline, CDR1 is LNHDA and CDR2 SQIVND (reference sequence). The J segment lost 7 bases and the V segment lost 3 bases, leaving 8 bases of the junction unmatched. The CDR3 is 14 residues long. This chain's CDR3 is CASSIQEGAIEAFF. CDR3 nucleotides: TGTGCCAGTAGTATTCAAGAGGGGGCGATTGAAGCTTTCTTT.

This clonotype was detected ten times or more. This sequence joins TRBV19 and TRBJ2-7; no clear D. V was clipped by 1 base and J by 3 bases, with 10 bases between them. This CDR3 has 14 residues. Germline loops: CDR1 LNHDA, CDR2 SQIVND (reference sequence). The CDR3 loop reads CASSIAGKYYEQYF. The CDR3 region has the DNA TGTGCCAGTAGTATAGCTGGTAAATACTACGAGCAGTACTTC.

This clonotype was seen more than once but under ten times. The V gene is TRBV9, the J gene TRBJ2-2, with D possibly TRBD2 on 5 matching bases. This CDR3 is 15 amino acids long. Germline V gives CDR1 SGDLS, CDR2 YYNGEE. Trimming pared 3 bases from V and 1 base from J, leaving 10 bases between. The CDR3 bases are TGTGCCAGCAGCGGCGGGTGGGTGAACACCGGGGAGCTGTTTTTT. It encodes CASSGGWVNTGELFF.

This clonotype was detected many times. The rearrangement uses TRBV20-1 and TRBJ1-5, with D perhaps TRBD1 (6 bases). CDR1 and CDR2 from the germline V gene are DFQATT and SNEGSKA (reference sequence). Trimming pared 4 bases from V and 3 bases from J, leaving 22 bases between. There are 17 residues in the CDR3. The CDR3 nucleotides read TGCAGTGCTACGTCCCGGGACATAGGGGGTGACAATCAGCCCCAGCATTTT. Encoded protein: CSATSRDIGGDNQPQHF.

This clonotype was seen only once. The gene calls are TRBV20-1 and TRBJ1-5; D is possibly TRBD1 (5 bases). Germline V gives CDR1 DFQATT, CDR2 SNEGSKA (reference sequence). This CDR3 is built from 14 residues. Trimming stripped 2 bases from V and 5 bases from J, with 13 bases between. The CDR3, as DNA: TGCAGTGCTAGATCGGGGGGACCTCATCAGCCCCAGCATTTT. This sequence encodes CSARSGGPHQPQHF.